This TCR beta chain came from a study of blood T cell repertoires in COVID-19. V was shortened by 3 bases and J by 2 bases, with 11 bases between the two germline ends. The CDR3 is 15 residues long. Germline loops: CDR1 SEHNR, CDR2 FQNEAQ (reference sequence). As handled by the study authors: Amplifying reference gene primers gave estimates of nucleated cell counts. Using immunoSEQ multiplex PCR, the repertoire was profiled, and TCRdb retains in-frame clones only, with some absent. V and J calls and clone size follow that table, whereas D and trimming were derived from the DNA. This sample has some 250,000 clones; around 79% occur once, and the top ten carry 3.3%. In regard to this clone: The same CDR3 is also encoded by other DNA sequences in this sample.

The chain is built from TRBV7-9 and TRBJ1-3, with D perhaps matching TRBD1 (6 bases). This TCR was recovered from a woman of 80 years or more with acute or convalescent COVID-19. Sequencing input: peripheral blood. The CDR3 is CASSFTTGTGNTIYF. CDR3 DNA: TGTGCCAGCAGCTTTACAACAGGGACTGGAAACACCATATATTTT.